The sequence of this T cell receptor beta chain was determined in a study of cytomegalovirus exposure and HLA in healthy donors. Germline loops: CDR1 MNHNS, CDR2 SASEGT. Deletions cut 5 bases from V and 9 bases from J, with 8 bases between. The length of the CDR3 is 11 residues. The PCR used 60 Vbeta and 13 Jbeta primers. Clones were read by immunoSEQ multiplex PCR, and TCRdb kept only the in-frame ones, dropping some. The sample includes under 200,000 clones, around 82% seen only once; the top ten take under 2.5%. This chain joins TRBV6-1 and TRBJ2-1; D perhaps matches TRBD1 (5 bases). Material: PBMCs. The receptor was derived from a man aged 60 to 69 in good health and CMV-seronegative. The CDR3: CASSQGVEQFF. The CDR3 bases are TGTGCCAGCAGTCAGGGCGTTGAGCAGTTCTTC.